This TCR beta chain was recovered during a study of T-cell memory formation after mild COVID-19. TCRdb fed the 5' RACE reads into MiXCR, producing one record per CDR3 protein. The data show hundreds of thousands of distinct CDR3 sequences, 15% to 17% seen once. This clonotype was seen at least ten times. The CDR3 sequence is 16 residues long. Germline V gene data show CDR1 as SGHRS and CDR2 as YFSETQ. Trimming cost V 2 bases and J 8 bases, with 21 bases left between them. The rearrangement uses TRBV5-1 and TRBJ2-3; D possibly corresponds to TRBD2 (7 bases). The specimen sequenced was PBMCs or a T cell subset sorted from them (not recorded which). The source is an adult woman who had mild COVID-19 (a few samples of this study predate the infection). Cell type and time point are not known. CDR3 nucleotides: TGCGCCAGCAGCTTCGGAGCGGGAACAGGGCGGGGTACGCAGTATTTT. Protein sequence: CASSFGAGTGRGTQYF.